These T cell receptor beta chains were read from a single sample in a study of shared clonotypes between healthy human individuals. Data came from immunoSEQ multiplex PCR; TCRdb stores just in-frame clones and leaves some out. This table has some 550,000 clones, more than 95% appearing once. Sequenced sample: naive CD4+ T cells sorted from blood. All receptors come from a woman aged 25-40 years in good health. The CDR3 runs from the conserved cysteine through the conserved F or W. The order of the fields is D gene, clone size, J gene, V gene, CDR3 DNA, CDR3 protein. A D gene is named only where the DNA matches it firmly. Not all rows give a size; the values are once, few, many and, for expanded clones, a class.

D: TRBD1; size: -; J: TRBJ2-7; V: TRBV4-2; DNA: TGTGCCAGCAGCCAGCCCGGGACAGGGACTTACGAGCAGTACTTC; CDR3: CASSQPGTGTYEQYF
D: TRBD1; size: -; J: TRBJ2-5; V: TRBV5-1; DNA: TGCGCCAGCAGCTTGGGAGTGACAGGGATTGAGACCCAGTACTTC; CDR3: CASSLGVTGIETQYF
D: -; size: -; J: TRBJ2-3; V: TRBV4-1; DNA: TGCGCCAGCAGCCAATCCGATCTGGGGGGCTTCTCAGATACGCAGTATTTT; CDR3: CASSQSDLGGFSDTQYF
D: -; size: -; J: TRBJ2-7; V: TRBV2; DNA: TGTGCCAGCAGTGAAGGGGGGTCACACAACTACGAGCAGTACTTC; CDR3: CASSEGGSHNYEQYF
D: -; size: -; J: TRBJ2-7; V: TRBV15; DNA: TGTGCCACCAGCAGAGAGCGGGAAGCCTCCTACGAGCAGTACTTC; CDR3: CATSREREASYEQYF
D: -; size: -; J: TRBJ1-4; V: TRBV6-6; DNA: TGTGCCAGCAGTTACTCGACAGGCGATCCCGAAAAACTGTTTTTT; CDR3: CASSYSTGDPEKLFF
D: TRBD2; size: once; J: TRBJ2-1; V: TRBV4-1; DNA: TGCGCCAGCAGCCAGTACTCCGGGACTAGCACGTATGAGCAGTTCTTC; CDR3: CASSQYSGTSTYEQFF
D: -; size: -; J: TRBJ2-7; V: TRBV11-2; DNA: TGTGCCAGCAGCCCCCGACAGATCGTTTACGAGCAGTACTTC; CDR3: CASSPRQIVYEQYF
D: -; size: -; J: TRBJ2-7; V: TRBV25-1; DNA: TGTGCCAGCAGTGTTCGCGGGACCTATTCAGGGGACGAGCAGTACTTC; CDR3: CASSVRGTYSGDEQYF
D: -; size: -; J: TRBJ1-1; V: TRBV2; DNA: TGTGCCAGCAGTGAAGGGGTCGAAGCTTTCTTT; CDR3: CASSEGVEAFF
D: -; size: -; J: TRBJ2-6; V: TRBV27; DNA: TGTGCCAGCAGACGAAAAACGGGTATCTCTGGGGCCAACGTCCTGACTTTC; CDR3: CASRRKTGISGANVLTF
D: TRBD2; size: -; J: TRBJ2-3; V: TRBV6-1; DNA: TGTGCCAGCAGGTCGCGGGAGAGGGCAGATACGCAGTATTTT; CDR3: CASRSRERADTQYF
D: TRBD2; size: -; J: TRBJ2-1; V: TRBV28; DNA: TGTGCCAGCAGTTTCCCGGGCGGGACTAGCGGGGGCAATGAGCAGTTCTTC; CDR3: CASSFPGGTSGGNEQFF
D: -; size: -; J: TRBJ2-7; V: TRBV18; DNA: TGTGCCAGCTCAAGAGCCGGGGAGCAGTACTTC; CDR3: CASSRAGEQYF
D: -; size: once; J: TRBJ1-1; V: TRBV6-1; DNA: TGTGCCAGCAGACCGGGACGGGGAGGAACTGAAGCTTTCTTT; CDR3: CASRPGRGGTEAFF
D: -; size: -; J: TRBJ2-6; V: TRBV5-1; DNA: TGCGCCAGCAGCCCGGCGGAGGTAGGGGCCAACGTCCTGACTTTC; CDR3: CASSPAEVGANVLTF
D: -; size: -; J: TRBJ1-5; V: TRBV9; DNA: TGTGCCAGCAGCGTAGGGCAAGGGTGGAATCAGCCCCAGCATTTT; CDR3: CASSVGQGWNQPQHF
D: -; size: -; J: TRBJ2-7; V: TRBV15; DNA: TGTGCCACCAGCCCAGAGGTGGTGCGGTCCTACGAGCAGTACTTC; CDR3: CATSPEVVRSYEQYF
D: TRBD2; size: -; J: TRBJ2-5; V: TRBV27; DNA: TGTGCCAGCAGGAGGTTGTCTAGCGGCGGGGAGACCCAGTACTTC; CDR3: CASRRLSSGGETQYF
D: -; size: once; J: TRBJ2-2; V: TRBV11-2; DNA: TGTGCCAGCAGCTTAGGTGGTAGAGGGATCACCGGGGAGCTGTTTTTT; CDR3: CASSLGGRGITGELFF
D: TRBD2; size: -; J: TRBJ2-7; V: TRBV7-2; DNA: TGTGCCAGCAGCCAGAGCGGGAGAGCCTACGAGCAGTACTTC; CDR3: CASSQSGRAYEQYF
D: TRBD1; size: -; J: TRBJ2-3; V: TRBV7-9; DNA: TGTGCCAGCAGCTTGGAAACAGGGGCCACAGATACGCAGTATTTT; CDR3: CASSLETGATDTQYF
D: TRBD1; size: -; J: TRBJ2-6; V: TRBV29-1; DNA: TGCAGCGTTGCCCCGGGACAGGGCTTGTCTGGGGCCAACGTCCTGACTTTC; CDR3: CSVAPGQGLSGANVLTF
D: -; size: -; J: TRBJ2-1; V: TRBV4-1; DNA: TGCGCCAGCAGACGGTCCGTAAGTGAGAATGAGCAGTTCTTC; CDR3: CASRRSVSENEQFF
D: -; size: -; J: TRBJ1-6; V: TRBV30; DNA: TGTGCCTGGAGTGTACGAGCTTCATCGGGTCGGCAGGATAATTCACCCCTCCACTTT; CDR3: CAWSVRASSGRQDNSPLHF
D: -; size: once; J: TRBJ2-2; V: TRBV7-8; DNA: TGTGCCAGCAGCTTAGAATGGGCCCGGAACACCGGGGAGCTGTTTTTT; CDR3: CASSLEWARNTGELFF
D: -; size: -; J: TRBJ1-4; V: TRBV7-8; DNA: TGTGCCAGCAGCTTAGGGGTACATCAGGGAGCGGATGAAAAACTGTTTTTT; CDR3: CASSLGVHQGADEKLFF
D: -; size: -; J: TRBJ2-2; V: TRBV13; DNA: TGTGCCAGCAGCTTACAGTTGGCTAGCCGGATCGCCGGGGAGCTGTTTTTT; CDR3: CASSLQLASRIAGELFF
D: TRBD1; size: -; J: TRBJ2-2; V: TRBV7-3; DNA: TGTGCCAGCAGCCCCGGGACAGGGTTTACCGGGGAGCTGTTTTTT; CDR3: CASSPGTGFTGELFF
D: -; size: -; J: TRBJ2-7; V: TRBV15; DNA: TGTGCCACCAGCAGAGACCCAGGGGAGTCCTACGAGCAGTACTTC; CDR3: CATSRDPGESYEQYF
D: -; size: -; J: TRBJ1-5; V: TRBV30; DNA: TGTGCCTGGAGTGCAAACCACAGGGCCCCCCAGCATTTT; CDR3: CAWSANHRAPQHF
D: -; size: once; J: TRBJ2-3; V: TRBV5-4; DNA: TGTGCCAGCAGCTTGGACATAGGCCGCACAGATACGCAGTATTTT; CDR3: CASSLDIGRTDTQYF
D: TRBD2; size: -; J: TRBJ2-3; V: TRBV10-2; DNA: TGCGCCAGCAGTGCGAGCGGGAGGGTTATCACAGATACGCAGTATTTT; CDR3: CASSASGRVITDTQYF